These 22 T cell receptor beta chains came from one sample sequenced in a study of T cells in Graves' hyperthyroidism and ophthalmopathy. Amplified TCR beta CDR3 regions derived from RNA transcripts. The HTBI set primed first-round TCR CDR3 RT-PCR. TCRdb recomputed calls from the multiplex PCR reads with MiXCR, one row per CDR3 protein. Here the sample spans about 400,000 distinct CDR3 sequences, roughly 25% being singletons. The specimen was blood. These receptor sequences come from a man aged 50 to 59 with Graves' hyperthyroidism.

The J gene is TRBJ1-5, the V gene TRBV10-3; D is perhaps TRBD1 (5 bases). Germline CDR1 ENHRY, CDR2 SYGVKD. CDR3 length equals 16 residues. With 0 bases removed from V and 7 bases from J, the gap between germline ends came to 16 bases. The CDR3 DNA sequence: TGTGCCATCAGTGAGTCGGGCTTAGGGGACGGCCAGCCCCAGCATTTT. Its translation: CAISESGLGDGQPQHF.

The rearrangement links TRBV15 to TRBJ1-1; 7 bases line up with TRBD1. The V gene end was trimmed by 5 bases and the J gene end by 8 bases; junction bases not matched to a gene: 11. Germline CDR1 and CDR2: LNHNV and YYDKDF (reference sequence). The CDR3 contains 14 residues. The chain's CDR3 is CATSARQGSGEAFF. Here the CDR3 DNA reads TGTGCCACCAGCGCACGACAGGGTTCCGGGGAAGCTTTCTTT. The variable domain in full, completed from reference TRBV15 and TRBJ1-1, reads DAMVIQNPRYQVTQFGKPVTLSCSQTLNHNVMYWYQQKSSQAPKLLFHYYDKDFNNEADTPDNFQSRRPNTSFCFLDIRSPGLGDTAMYLCATSARQGSGEAFFGQGTRLTVV.

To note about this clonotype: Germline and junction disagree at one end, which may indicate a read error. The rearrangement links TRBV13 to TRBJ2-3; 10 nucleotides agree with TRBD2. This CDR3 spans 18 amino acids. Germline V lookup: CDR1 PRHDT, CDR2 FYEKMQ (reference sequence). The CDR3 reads CASSSAELAGVGTDTRYF. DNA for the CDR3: TGTGCCAGCAGCTCTGCGGAGCTAGCGGGAGTCGGCACAGATACGCGGTATTTT.

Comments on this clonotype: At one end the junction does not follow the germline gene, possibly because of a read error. CDR3 sequence reads: CASSRLTGETQYF. The CDR3 region has the DNA TGCGCCAGCAGCCGGCTGACTGGAGAGACCCAGTACTTC. This chain connects TRBV7-3 to TRBJ2-5; no clear D. Per the germline V gene, CDR1 is SGHTA and CDR2 is FQGTGA. This CDR3 spans 13 amino acids.

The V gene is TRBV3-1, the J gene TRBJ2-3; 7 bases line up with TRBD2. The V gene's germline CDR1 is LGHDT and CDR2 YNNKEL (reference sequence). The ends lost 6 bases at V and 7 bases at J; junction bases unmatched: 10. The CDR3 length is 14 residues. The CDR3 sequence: CASRRGSGVNTQYF. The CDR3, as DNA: TGTGCCAGCAGGCGCGGGAGCGGGGTAAATACGCAGTATTTT.

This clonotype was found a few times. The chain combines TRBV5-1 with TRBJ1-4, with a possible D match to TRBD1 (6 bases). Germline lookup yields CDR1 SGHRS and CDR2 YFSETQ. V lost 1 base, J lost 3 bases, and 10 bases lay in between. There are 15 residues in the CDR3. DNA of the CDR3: TGCGCCAGCAGCTTGTCGCCAGGGGCTAATGAAAAACTGTTTTTT. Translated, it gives CASSLSPGANEKLFF.

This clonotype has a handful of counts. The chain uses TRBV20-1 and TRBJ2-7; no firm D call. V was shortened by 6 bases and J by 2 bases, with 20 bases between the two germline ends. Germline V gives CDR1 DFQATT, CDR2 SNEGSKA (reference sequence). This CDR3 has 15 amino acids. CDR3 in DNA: TGCAGTGCGCCGGCCGTGTCGAGAACGGCCTACGAGCAGTACTTC. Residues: CSAPAVSRTAYEQYF.

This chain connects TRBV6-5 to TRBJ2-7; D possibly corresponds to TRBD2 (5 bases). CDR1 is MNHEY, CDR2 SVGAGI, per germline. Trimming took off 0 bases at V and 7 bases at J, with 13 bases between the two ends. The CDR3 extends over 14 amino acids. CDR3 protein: CASSYSPLSGEQYF. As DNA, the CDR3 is TGTGCCAGCAGTTACTCCCCTCTCTCGGGGGAGCAGTACTTC.

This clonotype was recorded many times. Here the CDR3 DNA reads TGTGCCAGCAGTTTAGTCGGGACCGCAGATACGCAGTATTTT. Its protein is CASSLVGTADTQYF. The chain joins TRBV12-3 or TRBV12-4 to TRBJ2-3, with D perhaps TRBD1 or TRBD2 (5 bases each). V gave up 1 base and J gave up 4 bases, with 9 bases separating them. This CDR3 region has 14 residues.

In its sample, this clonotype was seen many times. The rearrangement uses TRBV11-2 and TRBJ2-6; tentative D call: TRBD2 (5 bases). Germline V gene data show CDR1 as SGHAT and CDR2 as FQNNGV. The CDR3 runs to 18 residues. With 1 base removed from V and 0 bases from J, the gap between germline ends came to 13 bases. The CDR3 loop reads CASSLVIPGSSGANVLTF. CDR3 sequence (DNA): TGTGCCAGCAGCTTAGTAATCCCGGGGAGCTCTGGGGCCAACGTCCTGACTTTC.

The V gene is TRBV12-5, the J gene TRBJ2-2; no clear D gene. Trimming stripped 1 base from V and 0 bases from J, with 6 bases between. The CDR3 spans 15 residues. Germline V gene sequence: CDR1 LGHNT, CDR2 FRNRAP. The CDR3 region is CASGLGESNTGELFF. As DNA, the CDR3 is TGTGCTAGTGGTTTGGGGGAATCGAACACCGGGGAGCTGTTTTTT.

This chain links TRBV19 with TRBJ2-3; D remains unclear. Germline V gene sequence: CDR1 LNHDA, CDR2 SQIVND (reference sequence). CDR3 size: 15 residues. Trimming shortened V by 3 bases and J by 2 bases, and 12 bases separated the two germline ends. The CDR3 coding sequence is TGTGCCAGTAGTATGTTAGGCGCGTCCACAGATACGCAGTATTTT. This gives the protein CASSMLGASTDTQYF.

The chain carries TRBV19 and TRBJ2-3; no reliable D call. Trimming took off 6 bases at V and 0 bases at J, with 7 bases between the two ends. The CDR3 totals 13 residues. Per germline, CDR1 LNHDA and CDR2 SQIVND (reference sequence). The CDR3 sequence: CASRLRSTDTQYF. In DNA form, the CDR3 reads TGTGCCAGTAGGCTACGGAGCACAGATACGCAGTATTTT.

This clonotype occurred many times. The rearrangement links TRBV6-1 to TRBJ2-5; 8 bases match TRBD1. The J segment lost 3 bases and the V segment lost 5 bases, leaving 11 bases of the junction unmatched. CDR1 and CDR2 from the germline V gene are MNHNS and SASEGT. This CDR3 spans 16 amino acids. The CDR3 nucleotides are TGTGCCAGCAGTTACCAGCCCCAGGGGGCCAAAGAGACCCAGTACTTC. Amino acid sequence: CASSYQPQGAKETQYF.

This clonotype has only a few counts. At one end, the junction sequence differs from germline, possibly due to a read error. The CDR3 protein is CASSLALGGYEQYF. The CDR3 DNA is TGCGCCAGCAGTCTAGCCCTCGGGGGGTACGAGCAGTACTTC. The J gene is TRBJ2-7, the V gene TRBV7-2; 7 positions agree with TRBD2. Germline lookup yields CDR1 SGHTA and CDR2 FQGNSA. This CDR3 is 14 amino acids long.

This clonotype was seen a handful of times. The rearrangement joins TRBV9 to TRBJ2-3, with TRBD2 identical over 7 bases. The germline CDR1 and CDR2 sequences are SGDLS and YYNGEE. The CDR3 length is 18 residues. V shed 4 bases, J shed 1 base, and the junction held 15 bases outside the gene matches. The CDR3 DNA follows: TGTGCCAGCAGCAGAAGCGGGGCGGGAAGTGGAGGCACAGATACGCAGTATTTT. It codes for CASSRSGAGSGGTDTQYF.

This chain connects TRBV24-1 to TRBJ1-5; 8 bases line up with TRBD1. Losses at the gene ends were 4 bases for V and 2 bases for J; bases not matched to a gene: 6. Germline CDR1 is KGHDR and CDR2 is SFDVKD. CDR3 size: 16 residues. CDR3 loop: CATSDPDRGGNQPQHF. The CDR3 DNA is TGTGCCACCAGTGACCCAGACAGGGGTGGCAATCAGCCCCAGCATTTT.

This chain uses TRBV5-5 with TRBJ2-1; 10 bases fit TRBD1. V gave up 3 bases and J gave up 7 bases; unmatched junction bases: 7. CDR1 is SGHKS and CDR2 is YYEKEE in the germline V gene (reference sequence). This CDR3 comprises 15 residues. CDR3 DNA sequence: TGTGCCAGCAGCTCCGGGACAGGGGAAGCTAATGAGCAGTTCTTC. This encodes CASSSGTGEANEQFF.

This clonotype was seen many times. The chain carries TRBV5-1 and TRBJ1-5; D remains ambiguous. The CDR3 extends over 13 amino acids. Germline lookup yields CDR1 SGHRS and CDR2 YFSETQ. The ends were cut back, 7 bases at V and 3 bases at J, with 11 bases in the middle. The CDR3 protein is CASSLAANQPQHF. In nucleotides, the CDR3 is TGCGCCAGCTCTTTGGCTGCCAATCAGCCCCAGCATTTT.

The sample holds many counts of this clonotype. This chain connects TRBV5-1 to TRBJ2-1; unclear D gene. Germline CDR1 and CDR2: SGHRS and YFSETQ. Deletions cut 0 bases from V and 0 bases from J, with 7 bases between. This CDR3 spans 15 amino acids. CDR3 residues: CASSLEATSYNEQFF. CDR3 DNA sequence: TGCGCCAGCAGCTTGGAAGCAACCTCCTACAATGAGCAGTTCTTC.

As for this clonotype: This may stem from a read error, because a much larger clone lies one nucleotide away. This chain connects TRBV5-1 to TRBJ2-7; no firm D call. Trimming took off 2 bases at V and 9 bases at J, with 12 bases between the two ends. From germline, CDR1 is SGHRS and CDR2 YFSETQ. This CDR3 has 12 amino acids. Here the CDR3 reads CASSFSPPGQYF. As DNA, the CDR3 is TGCGCCAGCAGCTTCTCCCCACCGGGGCAGTACTTC.

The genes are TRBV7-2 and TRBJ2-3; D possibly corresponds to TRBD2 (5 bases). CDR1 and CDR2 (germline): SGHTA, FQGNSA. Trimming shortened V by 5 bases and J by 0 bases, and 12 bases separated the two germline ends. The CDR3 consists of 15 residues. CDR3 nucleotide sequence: TGTGCCAGCAGCCAAGATGGGGAGAGCACAGATACGCAGTATTTT. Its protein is CASSQDGESTDTQYF.